These 24 T cell receptor beta chains came from one sample sequenced in a study of cytomegalovirus exposure and HLA in healthy donors. Assay: immunoSEQ multiplex PCR; the TCRdb copy retains only in-frame clones and omits some. The repertoire holds 150,000 or so clones, with just under 90% as singletons. Sample: PBMCs. The receptors shown here come from a woman under 40 in good health and CMV-seropositive.

This clone was detected only a few times. The V call is TRBV6-4, the J call TRBJ2-3; TRBD2 matches 8 bases. CDR1 MRHNA and CDR2 SNTAGT come from the germline V gene. The CDR3 has 15 residues. V lost 6 bases, J lost 0 bases, and 5 bases stayed unmatched. In DNA, the CDR3 is TGTGCCAGCAGCCCCACTAGCGGAAGCACAGATACGCAGTATTTT. Translating it yields CASSPTSGSTDTQYF.

Points on this clone: This sample also contains other DNA sequences that code for the same CDR3. The chain's CDR3 is CASSVGGVGYGYTF. The CDR3 nucleotides read TGTGCCAGCAGCGTAGGGGGGGTAGGATATGGCTACACCTTC. The chain employs TRBV9 and TRBJ1-2; maybe TRBD1 (5 bases). The CDR3 runs 14 residues. V lost 0 bases to trimming and J lost 5 bases, with 11 bases between them. CDR1 is SGDLS and CDR2 is YYNGEE in the germline V gene.

The chain carries TRBV6-5 and TRBJ2-1, with TRBD2 identical over 8 bases. Per germline, CDR1 MNHEY and CDR2 SVGAGI. Trimming took 3 bases from V and 9 from J; bases not matched to a gene: 10. The CDR3 covers 15 residues. This CDR3 is CASSYRTSSLGEQFF. In DNA, the CDR3 is TGTGCCAGCAGTTATCGGACTAGCTCTCTCGGTGAGCAGTTCTTC.

This clone was seen once. The chain employs TRBV10-3 and TRBJ2-7, with D perhaps matching TRBD1 (6 bases). CDR3 length equals 14 residues. Deletions cut 7 bases from V and 5 bases from J, with 18 bases between. Germline values: CDR1 ENHRY, CDR2 SYGVKD. CDR3 protein: CAIKGFRGLDEQYF. CDR3 bases: TGTGCCATCAAGGGGTTTAGGGGGTTAGACGAGCAGTACTTC.

The CDR3 is CASSVGQTSYNEQFF. The CDR3 DNA follows: TGTGCCAGCAGCGTAGGACAGACATCCTACAATGAGCAGTTCTTC. V usage is TRBV2 and J usage is TRBJ2-1, with D perhaps TRBD1 (6 bases). The V end lost 6 bases, the J end lost 1 base, and 13 bases lay between the germline ends. The length of the CDR3 is 15 residues. Germline CDR1 SNHLY, CDR2 FYNNEI.

J is TRBJ1-1 and V is TRBV4-1; tentatively, D is TRBD1 (6 bases). From germline, CDR1 is MGHRA and CDR2 YSYEKL. V gave up 4 bases and J gave up 6 bases, with 21 bases separating them. This CDR3 contains 16 residues. CDR3 DNA sequence: TGCGCCAGCAGCCCAAGCCGTACGCAGGGGTTCGCTGAAGCTTTCTTT. Translation gives CASSPSRTQGFAEAFF.

J is TRBJ1-1 and V is TRBV2; unclear D gene. The CDR3 runs to 13 residues. CDR1 SNHLY and CDR2 FYNNEI come from the germline V gene. Trimming shortened V by 4 bases and J by 5 bases, and 11 bases separated the two germline ends. CDR3 in amino acids: CASSGEAVTEAFF. The CDR3 DNA follows: TGTGCCAGCAGTGGGGAGGCAGTGACTGAAGCTTTCTTT.

This chain uses TRBV7-3 with TRBJ1-1; the match to TRBD1 covers 10 bases. Unmatched junction bases numbered 4, after V lost 3 bases and J lost 0 bases. Germline V lookup: CDR1 SGHTA, CDR2 FQGTGA. The CDR3 loop spans 16 amino acids. CDR3 in DNA: TGTGCCAGCAGCTTGGGGACAGGGGACATGAACACTGAAGCTTTCTTT. Protein: CASSLGTGDMNTEAFF.

This rearrangement joins TRBV29-1 to TRBJ2-5; 7 bases match TRBD1. Germline V gene sequence: CDR1 SQVTM, CDR2 ANQGSEA. J gave up 1 base and V 6 bases, and 11 bases lay outside the gene matches. The CDR3 totals 15 residues. The CDR3 reads CSVAIINRGQETQYF. CDR3 coding DNA: TGCAGCGTGGCAATTATAAACAGGGGCCAAGAGACCCAGTACTTC.

The chain uses TRBV5-6 and TRBJ2-7, with D hard to call. The CDR3 runs to 12 residues. V lost 0 bases to trimming and J lost 4 bases, with 5 bases between them. CDR1 SGHDT and CDR2 YYEEEE come from the germline V gene. CDR3: CASSLGVYEQYF. CDR3 sequence (DNA): TGTGCCAGCAGCTTGGGTGTATACGAGCAGTACTTC.

The CDR3 spells CASSYRQGVDTQYF. In DNA form, the CDR3 reads TGTGCCAGCAGTTACCGGCAGGGCGTAGATACGCAGTATTTT. The rearrangement uses TRBV6-5 and TRBJ2-3; D may be TRBD1 (5 bases). Germline V CDR1 and CDR2: MNHEY, SVGAGI. V was cut by 2 bases and J by 5 bases, with 11 bases left in between. This CDR3 has 14 amino acids.

J is TRBJ2-7 and V is TRBV29-1, with 11 bases fitting TRBD2. Germline CDR1 SQVTM, CDR2 ANQGSEA. CDR3 length equals 14 residues. V gave up 4 bases and J gave up 4 bases; unmatched junction bases: 6. The CDR3 sequence: CSVALTSGIYEQYF. CDR3 DNA sequence: TGCAGCGTTGCCCTGACTAGCGGGATATACGAGCAGTACTTC.

This clone was detected once. The chain recombines TRBV5-1 with TRBJ2-7; tentative D call: TRBD2 (5 bases). Trimming removed 6 bases from V and 3 bases from J, with 19 bases in between. The V gene's germline CDR1 is SGHRS and CDR2 YFSETQ. The CDR3 is 15 residues long. CDR3: CASTLYPSPDYEQYF. The CDR3 region has the DNA TGCGCCAGCACTTTGTATCCTAGCCCAGACTACGAGCAGTACTTC.

Here the CDR3 DNA reads TGTGCCAGCAGCGGAATAGGGGACAGGGTTAACGAGCAGTACTTC. This codes for CASSGIGDRVNEQYF. The chain is built from TRBV27 and TRBJ2-7; 9 bases match TRBD1. The CDR3 length is 15 residues. Per the germline V gene, CDR1 is MNHEY and CDR2 is SMNVEV (reference sequence). V gave up 6 bases and J gave up 5 bases; unmatched junction bases: 11.

The CDR3 DNA sequence: TGTGCCAGCAGGACGGGACAGGAATTCCACGAGCAGTACTTC. Protein product: CASRTGQEFHEQYF. The chain recombines TRBV5-5 with TRBJ2-7; 8 bases match TRBD1. With 5 bases clipped from V and 5 bases from J, the junction kept 9 bases outside the gene matches. From germline, CDR1 is SGHKS and CDR2 YYEKEE (reference sequence). CDR3 length equals 14 residues.

This chain links TRBV9 with TRBJ1-6; D not resolved. This CDR3 has 14 residues. Germline CDR1 and CDR2: SGDLS and YYNGEE. Trimming took off 5 bases at V and 10 bases at J, with 16 bases between the two ends. The chain's CDR3 is CASSHGEGGSPLHF. Here the CDR3 DNA reads TGTGCCAGCAGTCACGGGGAGGGTGGGTCACCCCTCCACTTT.

The chain couples TRBV5-1 to TRBJ2-3, with TRBD1 matching 7 bases. The CDR3 totals 15 residues. With V trimmed by 4 bases and J by 2 bases, 7 bases remained unmatched. Germline CDR1 reads SGHRS; CDR2 reads YFSETQ. This CDR3 reads CASSPTGPSTDTQYF. The CDR3 DNA is TGCGCCAGCAGCCCGACAGGGCCCTCCACAGATACGCAGTATTTT.

This clone was counted a single time. The rearrangement uses TRBV7-2 and TRBJ1-4; D gene uncertain. The V end lost 6 bases, the J end lost 0 bases, and 14 bases lay between the germline ends. Per the germline V gene, CDR1 is SGHTA and CDR2 is FQGNSA. CDR3 length: 16 residues. The CDR3 nucleotides read TGTGCCAGCAGATCCCTCTCGGCGGCAACTAATGAAAAACTGTTTTTT. Its protein is CASRSLSAATNEKLFF. The full variable domain, rest sourced from reference TRBV7-2 and TRBJ1-4, is GAGVSQSPSNKVTEKGKDVELRCDPISGHTALYWYRQSLGQGLEFLIYFQGNSAPDKSGLPSDRFSAERTGGSVSTLTIQRTQQEDSAVYLCASRSLSAATNEKLFFGSGTQLSVL.

The chain links TRBV7-6 to TRBJ1-1, with D possibly being TRBD1 (6 bases). In germline, CDR1 is SGHVS, CDR2 FNYEAQ. Trimming took off 5 bases at V and 1 base at J, with 11 bases between the two ends. The CDR3 is 14 residues long. In nucleotides, the CDR3 is TGTGCCAGCAGCCAACAGGGAGCGAACACTGAAGCTTTCTTT. Protein sequence: CASSQQGANTEAFF. The whole variable domain, remainder taken from reference TRBV7-6 and TRBJ1-1, is GAGVSQSPRYKVTKRGQDVALRCDPISGHVSLYWYRQALGQGPEFLTYFNYEAQQDKSGLPNDRFSAERPEGSISTLTIQRTEQRDSAMYRCASSQQGANTEAFFGQGTRLTVV.

The J gene is TRBJ2-1, the V gene TRBV9, with D unresolved. The CDR3 length is 14 residues. Germline V lookup: CDR1 SGDLS, CDR2 YYNGEE. V shed 3 bases and J shed 8 bases, with 15 bases lying between them. DNA of the CDR3: TGTGCCAGCAGCGCCCTCTCTAGTTTGCATGAGCAGTTCTTC. This encodes CASSALSSLHEQFF. Filled out from reference TRBV9 and TRBJ2-1, the complete variable domain reads DSGVTQTPKHLITATGQRVTLRCSPRSGDLSVYWYQQSLDQGLQFLIQYYNGEERAKGNILERFSAQQFPDLHSELNLSSLELGDSALYFCASSALSSLHEQFFGPGTRLTVL.

This chain connects TRBV7-2 to TRBJ1-4, with D perhaps TRBD1 (6 bases). V was pared by 1 base and J by 7 bases, with 16 bases between. Looked up from germline, CDR1 is SGHTA and CDR2 is FQGNSA. CDR3 length equals 16 residues. CDR3 amino acids: CASSLGGSRGREKLFF. The CDR3 DNA follows: TGTGCCAGCAGCTTAGGGGGGAGCAGGGGCCGTGAAAAACTGTTTTTT.

This chain joins TRBV5-4 and TRBJ1-2; 8 positions match TRBD1. This CDR3 is built from 15 residues. Germline V gene sequence: CDR1 SGHNT, CDR2 YYREEE (reference sequence). Germline trimming cut 1 base from V and 3 bases from J; bases unmatched to any gene: 5. The CDR3 region has the DNA TGTGCCAGCAGCTTGAAGACAGGGGTTCACTATGGCTACACCTTC. It translates to CASSLKTGVHYGYTF.

The chain uses TRBV2 and TRBJ2-7; TRBD2 matches at 7 bases. Germline V gene sequence: CDR1 SNHLY, CDR2 FYNNEI. The CDR3 is made up of 11 amino acids. The V gene end was trimmed by 8 bases and the J gene end by 5 bases; junction bases not matched to a gene: 3. CDR3 DNA: TGTGCCAGCTGGGGGGGTGACGAGCAGTACTTC. This encodes CASWGGDEQYF. The variable domain in full, with the rest retrieved from reference TRBV2 and TRBJ2-7, is EPEVTQTPSHQVTQMGQEVILRCVPISNHLYFYWYRQILGQKVEFLVSFYNNEISEKSEIFDDQFSVERPDGSNFTLKIRSTKLEDSAMYFCASWGGDEQYFGPGTRLTVT.

V usage is TRBV9 and J usage is TRBJ2-5, with 11 bases lining up with TRBD2. Germline lookup yields CDR1 SGDLS and CDR2 YYNGEE. There are 17 residues in the CDR3. Trimming took 0 bases from V and 1 from J; bases not matched to a gene: 5. CDR3 sequence: CASSVATSGSLQETQYF. CDR3 sequence (DNA): TGTGCCAGCAGCGTAGCTACTAGCGGGAGCCTCCAAGAGACCCAGTACTTC.